This entry concerns a single T cell receptor beta chain. Its antigen is unknown. This record comes from a study of T-cell memory formation after mild COVID-19. 5'RACE primed from the constant segment yielded TCR alpha and TCR beta cDNA libraries bearing sample barcodes and UMIs. Each CDR3 protein is one row after TCRdb ran MiXCR on the 5' RACE reads. The table shows about 190,000 distinct CDR3 sequences, with roughly 23% occurring only once. Germline CDR1 is SQVTM and CDR2 is ANQGSEA. Trimming took 4 bases from V and 6 from J, leaving 7 bases between them. The CDR3 has 11 amino acids. General study points: Contracting CD4+ clones lay largely in CM and EM, with CD8+ ones residing in EMRA. Whether second-wave clones peaking at day 37 were SARS-CoV-2 specific went unconfirmed.

The material sequenced was PBMCs or a T cell subset sorted from them (not recorded which). This chain uses TRBV29-1 with TRBJ2-1, with unresolved D. This TCR was sampled from an adult woman who had mild COVID-19 (a few samples of this study predate the infection). Cell type and time point are not known. In DNA, the CDR3 is TGCAGCGTTGCGATTTCCAATGAGCAGTTCTTC. Translating gives CSVAISNEQFF.